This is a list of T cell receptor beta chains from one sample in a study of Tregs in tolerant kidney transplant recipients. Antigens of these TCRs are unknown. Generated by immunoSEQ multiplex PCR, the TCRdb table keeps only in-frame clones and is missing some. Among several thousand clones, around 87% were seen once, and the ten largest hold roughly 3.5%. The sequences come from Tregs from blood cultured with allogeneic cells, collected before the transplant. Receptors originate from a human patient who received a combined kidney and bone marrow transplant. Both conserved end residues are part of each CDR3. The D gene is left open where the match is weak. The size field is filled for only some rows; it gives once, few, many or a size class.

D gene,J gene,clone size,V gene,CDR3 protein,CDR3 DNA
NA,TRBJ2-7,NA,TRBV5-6,CASSLDRARYEQYF,TGTGCCAGCAGCTTGGACAGGGCCCGGTACGAGCAGTACTTC
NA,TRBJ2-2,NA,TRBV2,CASSAGTGELFF,TGTGCCAGCAGTGCGGGAACCGGGGAGCTGTTTTTT
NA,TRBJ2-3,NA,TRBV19,CASSRTGWLTDTQYF,TGTGCCAGTAGTAGAACAGGGTGGCTCACAGATACGCAGTATTTT
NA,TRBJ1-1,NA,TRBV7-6,CASSFTVGTEAFF,TGTGCCAGCAGCTTTACAGTGGGCACTGAAGCTTTCTTT
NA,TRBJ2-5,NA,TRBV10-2,CASSAGASGETQYF,TGCGCCAGCAGTGCCGGCGCCTCGGGGGAGACCCAGTACTTC
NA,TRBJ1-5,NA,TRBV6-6,CASSYSNSNQPQHF,TGTGCCAGCAGTTACTCCAATAGCAATCAGCCCCAGCATTTT
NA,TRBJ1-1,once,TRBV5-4,CASSLGGEVRGAFF,TGTGCCAGCAGCCTGGGTGGGGAGGTAAGAGGGGCTTTCTTT
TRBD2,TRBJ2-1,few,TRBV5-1,CASSSGGSSYNEQFF,TGCGCCAGCAGCTCGGGGGGGAGCTCCTACAATGAGCAGTTCTTC
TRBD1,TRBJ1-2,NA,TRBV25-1,CASSEFTGGNYGYTF,TGTGCCAGCAGTGAATTTACAGGGGGAAACTATGGCTACACCTTC
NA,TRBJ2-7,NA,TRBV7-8,CASSSRLDYEQYF,TGTGCCAGCAGCTCTCGGTTGGATTACGAGCAGTACTTC
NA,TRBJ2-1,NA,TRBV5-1,CASSLDPGTYNEQFF,TGCGCCAGCAGCTTGGACCCTGGAACCTACAATGAGCAGTTCTTC
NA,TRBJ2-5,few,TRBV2,CASSELPVGLQETQYF,TGTGCCAGCAGTGAACTACCGGTGGGGCTCCAAGAGACCCAGTACTTC
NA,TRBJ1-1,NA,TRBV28,CASSRQVNTEAFF,TGTGCCAGCAGCAGACAGGTGAACACTGAAGCTTTCTTT
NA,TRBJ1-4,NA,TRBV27,CASRRPGLNNEKLFF,TGTGCCAGCAGGCGACCGGGACTCAATAATGAAAAACTGTTTTTT
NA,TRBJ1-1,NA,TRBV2,CASRAVGQTNTEASF,TGTGCCAGCAGGGCCGTCGGACAGACGAACACTGAAGCTTCCTTT
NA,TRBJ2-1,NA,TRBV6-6,CASSYSETYNEQFF,TGTGCCAGCAGTTACTCGGAAACGTACAATGAGCAGTTCTTC
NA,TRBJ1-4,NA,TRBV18,CASSPPKQTNEKLFF,TGTGCCAGCTCACCACCGAAACAGACTAATGAAAAACTGTTTTTT
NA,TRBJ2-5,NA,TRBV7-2,CASSSIKETQYF,TGTGCCAGCAGCTCGATAAAAGAGACCCAGTACTTC
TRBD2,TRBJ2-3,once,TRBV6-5,CASSYLAGGADTQYF,TGTGCCAGCAGTTATCTAGCGGGAGGGGCAGATACGCAGTATTTT
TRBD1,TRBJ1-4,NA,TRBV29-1,CSVPGGANEKLFF,TGCAGCGTTCCAGGGGGGGCTAATGAAAAACTGTTTTTT
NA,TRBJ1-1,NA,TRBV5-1,CASTPGIANTEAFF,TGCGCCAGCACCCCGGGGATAGCGAACACTGAAGCTTTCTTT
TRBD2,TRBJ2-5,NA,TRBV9,CASSGPGLAGVKTQYF,TGTGCCAGCAGCGGCCCGGGACTAGCGGGAGTAAAGACCCAGTACTTC
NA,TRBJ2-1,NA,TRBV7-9,CASSLVPNEQFF,TGTGCCAGCAGCTTAGTCCCGAATGAGCAGTTCTTC
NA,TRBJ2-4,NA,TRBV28,CASSLYGVLAKNIQYF,TGTGCCAGCAGTTTATATGGGGTGTTAGCCAAAAACATTCAGTACTTC